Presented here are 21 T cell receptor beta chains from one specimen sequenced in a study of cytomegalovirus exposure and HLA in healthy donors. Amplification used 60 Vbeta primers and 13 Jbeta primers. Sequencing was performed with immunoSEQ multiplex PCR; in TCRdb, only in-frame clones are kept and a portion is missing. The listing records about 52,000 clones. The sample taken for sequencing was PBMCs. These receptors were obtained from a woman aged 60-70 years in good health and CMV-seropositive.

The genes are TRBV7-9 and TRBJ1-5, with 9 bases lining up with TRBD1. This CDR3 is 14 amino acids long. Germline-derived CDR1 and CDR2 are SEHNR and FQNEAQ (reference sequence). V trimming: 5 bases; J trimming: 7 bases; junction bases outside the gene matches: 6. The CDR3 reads CASSRTGEWQPQHF. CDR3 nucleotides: TGTGCCAGCAGCAGGACAGGGGAGTGGCAGCCCCAGCATTTT.

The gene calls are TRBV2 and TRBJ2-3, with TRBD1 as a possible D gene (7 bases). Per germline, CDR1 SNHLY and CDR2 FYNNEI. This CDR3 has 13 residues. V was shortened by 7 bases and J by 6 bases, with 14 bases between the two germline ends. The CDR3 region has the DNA TGTGCCAGCAAAGACAGGGCGGGGGATACGCAGTATTTT. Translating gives CASKDRAGDTQYF. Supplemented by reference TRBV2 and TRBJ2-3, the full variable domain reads EPEVTQTPSHQVTQMGQEVILRCVPISNHLYFYWYRQILGQKVEFLVSFYNNEISEKSEIFDDQFSVERPDGSNFTLKIRSTKLEDSAMYFCASKDRAGDTQYFGPGTRLTVL.

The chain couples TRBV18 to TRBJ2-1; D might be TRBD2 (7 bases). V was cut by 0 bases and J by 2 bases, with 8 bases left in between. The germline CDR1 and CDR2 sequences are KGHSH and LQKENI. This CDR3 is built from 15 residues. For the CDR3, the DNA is TGTGCCAGCTCACCACCGGGGGGGCCCTACAATGAGCAGTTCTTC. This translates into CASSPPGGPYNEQFF.

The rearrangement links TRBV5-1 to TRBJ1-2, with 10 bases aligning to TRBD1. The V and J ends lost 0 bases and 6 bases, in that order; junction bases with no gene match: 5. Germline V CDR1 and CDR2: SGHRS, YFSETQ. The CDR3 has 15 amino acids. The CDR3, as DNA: TGCGCCAGCAGCTTGGCCTTGGACAGGGGGAATGGCTACACCTTC. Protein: CASSLALDRGNGYTF.

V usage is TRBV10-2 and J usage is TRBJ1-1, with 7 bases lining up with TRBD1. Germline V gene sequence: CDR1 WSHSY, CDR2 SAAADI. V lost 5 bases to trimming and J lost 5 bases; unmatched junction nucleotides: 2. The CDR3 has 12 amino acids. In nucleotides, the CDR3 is TGCGCCAGCAGTAGACAGGGAACTGAAGCTTTCTTT. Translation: CASSRQGTEAFF.

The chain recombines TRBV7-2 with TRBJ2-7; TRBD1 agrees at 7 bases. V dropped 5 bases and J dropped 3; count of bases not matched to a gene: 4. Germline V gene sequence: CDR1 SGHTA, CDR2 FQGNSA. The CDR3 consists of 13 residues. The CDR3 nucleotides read TGTGCCAGCAGCCTTAGACAGGGCTACGAGCAGTACTTC. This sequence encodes CASSLRQGYEQYF.

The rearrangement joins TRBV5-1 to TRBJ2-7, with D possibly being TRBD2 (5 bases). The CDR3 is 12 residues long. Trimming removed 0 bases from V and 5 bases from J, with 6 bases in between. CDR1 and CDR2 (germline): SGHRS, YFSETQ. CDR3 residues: CASSLGENEQYF. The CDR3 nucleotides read TGCGCCAGCAGCTTGGGGGAGAACGAGCAGTACTTC.

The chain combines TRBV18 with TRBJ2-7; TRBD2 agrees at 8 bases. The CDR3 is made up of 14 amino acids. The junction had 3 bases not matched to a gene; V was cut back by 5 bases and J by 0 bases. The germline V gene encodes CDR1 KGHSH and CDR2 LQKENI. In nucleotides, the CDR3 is TGTGCCAGCTCAAGCGGGGGAACCTCCTACGAGCAGTACTTC. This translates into CASSSGGTSYEQYF.

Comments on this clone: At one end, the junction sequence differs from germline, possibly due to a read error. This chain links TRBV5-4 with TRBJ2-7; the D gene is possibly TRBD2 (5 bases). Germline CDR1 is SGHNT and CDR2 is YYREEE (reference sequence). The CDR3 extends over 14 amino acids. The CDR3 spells CASSLGRGSYEQYF. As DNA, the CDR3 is TGTGCCAGCAGTTTGGGCCGGGGATCCTACGAGCAGTACTTC.

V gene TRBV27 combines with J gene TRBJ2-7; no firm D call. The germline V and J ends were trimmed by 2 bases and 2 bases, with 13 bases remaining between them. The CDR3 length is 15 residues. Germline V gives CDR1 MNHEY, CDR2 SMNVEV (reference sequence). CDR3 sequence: CASSLTAGYAYEQYF. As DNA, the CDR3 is TGTGCCAGCAGTTTAACGGCCGGGTACGCCTACGAGCAGTACTTC.

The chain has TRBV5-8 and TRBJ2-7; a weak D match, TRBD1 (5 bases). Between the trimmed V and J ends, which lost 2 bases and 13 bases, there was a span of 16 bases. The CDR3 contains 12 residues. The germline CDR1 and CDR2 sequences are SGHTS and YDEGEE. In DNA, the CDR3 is TGTGCCAGCAGCTTTTCAACAGGCTCTTACTACTTC. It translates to CASSFSTGSYYF.

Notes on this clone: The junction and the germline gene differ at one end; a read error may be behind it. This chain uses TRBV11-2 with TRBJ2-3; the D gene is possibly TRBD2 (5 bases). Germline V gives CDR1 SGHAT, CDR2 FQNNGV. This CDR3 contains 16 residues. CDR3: CASSLVGRGSTDKQYF. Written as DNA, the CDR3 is TGTGCCAGCAGCTTAGTAGGCCGGGGAAGCACAGATAAGCAGTATTTT.

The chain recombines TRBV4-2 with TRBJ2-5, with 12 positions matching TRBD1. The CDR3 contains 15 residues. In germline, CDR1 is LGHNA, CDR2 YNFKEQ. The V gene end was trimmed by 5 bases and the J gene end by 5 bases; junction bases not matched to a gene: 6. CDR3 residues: CASSGGTGGRETQYF. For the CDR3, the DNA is TGTGCCAGCAGCGGGGGGACAGGGGGCCGGGAGACCCAGTACTTC.

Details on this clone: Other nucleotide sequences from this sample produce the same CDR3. The DNA of the CDR3 is TGTGCCAGTATAGGGGGCGAGGCTGGGGCCAACGTCCTGACTTTC. This encodes CASIGGEAGANVLTF. The J gene is TRBJ2-6, the V gene TRBV19; 7 bases align to TRBD1. Trimming removed 7 bases from V and 2 bases from J; junction bases left unmatched: 5. CDR3 length: 15 amino acids. CDR1 is LNHDA and CDR2 is SQIVND in the germline V gene (reference sequence). The full variable domain, rest sourced from reference TRBV19 and TRBJ2-6, is DGGITQSPKYLFRKEGQNVTLSCEQNLNHDAMYWYRQDPGQGLRLIYYSQIVNDFQKGDIAEGYSVSREKKESFPLTVTSAQKNPTAFYLCASIGGEAGANVLTFGAGSRLTVL.

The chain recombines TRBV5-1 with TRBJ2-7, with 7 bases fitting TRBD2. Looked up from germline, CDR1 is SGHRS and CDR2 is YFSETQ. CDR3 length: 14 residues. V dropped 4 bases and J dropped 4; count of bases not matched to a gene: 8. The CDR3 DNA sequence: TGCGCCAGCAGCAAGAGGGAGGGCGCATACGAGCAGTACTTC. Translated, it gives CASSKREGAYEQYF.

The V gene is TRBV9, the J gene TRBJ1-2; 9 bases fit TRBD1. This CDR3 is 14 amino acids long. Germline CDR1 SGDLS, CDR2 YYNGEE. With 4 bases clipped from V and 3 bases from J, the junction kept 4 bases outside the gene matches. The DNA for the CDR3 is TGTGCCAGCAGCCCGGGACAGGGAGACTATGGCTACACCTTC. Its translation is CASSPGQGDYGYTF.

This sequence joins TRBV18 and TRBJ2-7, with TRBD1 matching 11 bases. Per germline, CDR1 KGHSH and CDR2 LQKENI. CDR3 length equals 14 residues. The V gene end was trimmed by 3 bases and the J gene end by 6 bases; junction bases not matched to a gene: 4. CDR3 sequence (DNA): TGTGCCAGCTCACCCGGACAGGGGGCGGGCGAGCAGTACTTC. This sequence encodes CASSPGQGAGEQYF.

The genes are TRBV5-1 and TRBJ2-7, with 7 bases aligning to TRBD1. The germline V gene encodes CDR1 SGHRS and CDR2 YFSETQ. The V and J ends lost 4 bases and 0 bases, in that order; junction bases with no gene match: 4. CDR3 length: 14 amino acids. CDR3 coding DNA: TGCGCCAGCAGCGCGGACAGGAACTCCTACGAGCAGTACTTC. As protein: CASSADRNSYEQYF.

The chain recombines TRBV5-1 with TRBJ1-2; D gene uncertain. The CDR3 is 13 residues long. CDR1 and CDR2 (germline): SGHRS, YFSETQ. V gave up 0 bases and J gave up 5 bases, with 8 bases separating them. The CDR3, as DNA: TGCGCCAGCAGCTTGGCGGAGTTATATGGCTACACCTTC. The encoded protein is CASSLAELYGYTF.

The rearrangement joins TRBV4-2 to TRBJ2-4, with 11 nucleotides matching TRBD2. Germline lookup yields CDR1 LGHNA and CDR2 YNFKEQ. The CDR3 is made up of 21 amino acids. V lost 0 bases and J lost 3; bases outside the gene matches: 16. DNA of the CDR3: TGTGCCAGCAGCCAAGATTATAGCGGGGGGGCCCCTGGGAGGGGCAAAAACATTCAGTACTTC. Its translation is CASSQDYSGGAPGRGKNIQYF.

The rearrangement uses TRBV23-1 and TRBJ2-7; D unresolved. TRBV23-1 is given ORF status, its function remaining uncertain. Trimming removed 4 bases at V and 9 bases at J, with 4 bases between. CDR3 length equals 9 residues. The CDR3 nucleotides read TGCGCCAGCAGTCGGGCGCAGTACTTC. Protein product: CASSRAQYF.